Following are 10 T cell receptor beta chains from one sample sequenced in a study of beta chain features in type 1 diabetes. Expressed TCRB transcripts were sequenced after all isolated RNA was converted to cDNA. TCRdb's table, derived via immunoSEQ multiplex PCR, lists solely in-frame clones and lacks some. The sample holds 620,000 or so clones, around a sixth seen once. The sample consisted of naive CD4+ T cells from blood. Receptors were obtained from a man aged 18 to 35 in good health.

The chain is built from TRBV7-9 and TRBJ1-2, with 7 bases matching TRBD1. The CDR3 length is 13 residues. The junction had 7 bases not matched to a gene; V was cut back by 5 bases and J by 7 bases. In germline, CDR1 is SEHNR, CDR2 FQNEAQ (reference sequence). CDR3 sequence reads: CASSNDRAAGYTF. In DNA form, the CDR3 reads TGTGCCAGCAGCAACGACAGGGCCGCTGGCTACACCTTC. The entire variable domain, with the rest obtained from reference TRBV7-9 and TRBJ1-2, is as follows: DTGVSQNPRHKITKRGQNVTFRCDPISEHNRLYWYRQTLGQGPEFLTYFQNEAQLEKSRLLSDRFSAERPKGSFSTLEIQRTEQGDSAMYLCASSNDRAAGYTFGSGTRLTVV.

This clone showed up just a few times. The rearrangement links TRBV5-1 to TRBJ2-1; D gene uncertain. From germline, CDR1 is SGHRS and CDR2 YFSETQ. Trimming removed 0 bases from V and 7 bases from J, with 5 bases in between. This CDR3 is built from 12 residues. CDR3 nucleotides: TGCGCCAGCAGCTTGGACTGGAATGAGCAGTTCTTC. This encodes CASSLDWNEQFF.

The chain combines TRBV7-9 with TRBJ2-1; D not resolved. With 4 bases removed from V and 1 base from J, the gap between germline ends came to 5 bases. This CDR3 region has 13 residues. Germline values: CDR1 SEHNR, CDR2 FQNEAQ (reference sequence). Written as DNA, the CDR3 is TGTGCCAGCAGCTCTAGGTCCTACAATGAGCAGTTCTTC. Its protein product is CASSSRSYNEQFF.

This clone was observed a few times. The J gene is TRBJ1-5, the V gene TRBV7-9; unclear D gene. The CDR3 is 14 residues long. Germline assignment: CDR1 SEHNR and CDR2 FQNEAQ (reference sequence). Between the trimmed V and J ends, which lost 1 base and 4 bases, there was a span of 8 bases. CDR3 residues: CASSLEPGNQPQHF. Written as DNA, the CDR3 is TGTGCCAGCAGCTTAGAGCCGGGGAATCAGCCCCAGCATTTT.

The chain recombines TRBV27 with TRBJ1-4; D ambiguous. The ends were cut back, 6 bases at V and 2 bases at J, with 16 bases in the middle. Germline values: CDR1 MNHEY, CDR2 SMNVEV (reference sequence). The CDR3 runs to 16 residues. This chain's CDR3 is CASRPAQLATNEKLFF. CDR3 in DNA: TGTGCCAGCAGGCCAGCGCAACTTGCGACTAATGAAAAACTGTTTTTT.

The chain joins TRBV19 to TRBJ1-1; D remains unclear. The V end lost 7 bases, the J end lost 0 bases, and 12 bases lay between the germline ends. This CDR3 has 14 residues. CDR1 and CDR2 (germline): LNHDA, SQIVND (reference sequence). The CDR3 reads CASTRWVMNTEAFF. The CDR3 coding sequence is TGTGCCAGTACTCGATGGGTCATGAACACTGAAGCTTTCTTT.

The table lists this clone with a few counts. The chain is built from TRBV5-1 and TRBJ2-7, with D possibly being TRBD2 (6 bases). Germline CDR1 and CDR2: SGHRS and YFSETQ. The CDR3 runs to 15 residues. Trimming removed 4 bases at V and 4 bases at J, with 18 bases between. This CDR3 is CASSKISGPAYEQYF. For the CDR3, the DNA is TGCGCCAGCAGCAAGATTAGCGGCCCCGCGTACGAGCAGTACTTC.

The chain is built from TRBV27 and TRBJ2-7; TRBD1 aligns across 7 bases. Trimming took 7 bases from V and 5 from J; bases not matched to a gene: 2. CDR3 size: 11 residues. Germline CDR1 reads MNHEY; CDR2 reads SMNVEV (reference sequence). CDR3 bases: TGTGCCAGCAACAGGGGAAACGAGCAGTACTTC. This translates into CASNRGNEQYF.

In this sample, this clone turned up a few times. The V gene is TRBV7-2, the J gene TRBJ2-1; 9 nucleotides agree with TRBD2. CDR1 is SGHTA and CDR2 is FQGNSA in the germline V gene. This CDR3 is built from 15 residues. Unmatched junction bases numbered 8, after V lost 5 bases and J lost 6 bases. The CDR3 region has the DNA TGTGCCAGCAGCAGTCGGGTAGCGGGAGCCAATGAGCAGTTCTTC. Its translation: CASSSRVAGANEQFF.

The chain employs TRBV7-2 and TRBJ2-5; TRBD2 matches at 14 bases. The CDR3 consists of 19 residues. Germline assignment: CDR1 SGHTA and CDR2 FQGNSA. The J segment lost 6 bases and the V segment lost 0 bases, leaving 12 bases of the junction unmatched. CDR3 coding DNA: TGTGCCAGCAGCTTAGCGTATGGGAGACTAGCGGGAGGGTCGAAGACCCAGTACTTC. It specifies CASSLAYGRLAGGSKTQYF.